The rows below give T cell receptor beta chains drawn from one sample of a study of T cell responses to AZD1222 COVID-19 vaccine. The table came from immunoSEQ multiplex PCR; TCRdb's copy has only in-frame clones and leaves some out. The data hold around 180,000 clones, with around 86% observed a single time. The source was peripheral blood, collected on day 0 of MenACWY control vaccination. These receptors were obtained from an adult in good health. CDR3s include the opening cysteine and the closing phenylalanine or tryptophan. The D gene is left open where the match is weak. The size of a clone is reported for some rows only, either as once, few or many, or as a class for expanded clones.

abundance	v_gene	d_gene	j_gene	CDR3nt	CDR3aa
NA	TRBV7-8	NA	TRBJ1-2	TGTGCCAGCAGCTTACGCCTGATGCTAGGGGCGCTCTCTGGCGGCTACACCTTC	CASSLRLMLGALSGGYTF
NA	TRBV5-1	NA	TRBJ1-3	TGCGCCAGCAGCACGCAGGGTGACACCATATATTTT	CASSTQGDTIYF
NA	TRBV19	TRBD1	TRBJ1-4	TGTGCCAGTAGTCTACGGGACAGGGTAACAACTAATGAAAAACTGTTTTTT	CASSLRDRVTTNEKLFF
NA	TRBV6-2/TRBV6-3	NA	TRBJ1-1	TGTGCCAGCAGTTACGGGCGGACGTCTTTCTTT	CASSYGRTSFF
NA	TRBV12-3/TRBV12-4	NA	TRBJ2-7	TGTGCCAGCAGTTTACTTGGCGAGCAGTACTTC	CASSLLGEQYF
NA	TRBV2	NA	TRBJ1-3	TGTGCCAGCAGTGAAGCCGGCAGGGGATACCACTCTGGAAACACCATATATTTT	CASSEAGRGYHSGNTIYF
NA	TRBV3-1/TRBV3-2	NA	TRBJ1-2	TGTGCCAGCAGCCAGTCTGAGGCAGTAAACTATGGCTACACCTTC	CASSQSEAVNYGYTF
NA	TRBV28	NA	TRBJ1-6	TGTGCCAGCAGCTTGGAGAGGACGTGGAATTCACCCCTCCACTTT	CASSLERTWNSPLHF
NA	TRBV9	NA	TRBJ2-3	TGTGCCAGCAGCCCCCGACAGTTCACAGATACGCAGTATTTT	CASSPRQFTDTQYF
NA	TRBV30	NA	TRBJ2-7	TGTGCCTGGAGTGTAATTGGGGACGAGCAGTACTTC	CAWSVIGDEQYF
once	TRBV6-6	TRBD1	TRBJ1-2	TGTGCCAGCAGTGGATCGGACGGGACAGTCAAAGCTAACTATGGCTACACCTTC	CASSGSDGTVKANYGYTF
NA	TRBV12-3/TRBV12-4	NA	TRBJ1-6	TGTGCCAGCAGTTTTTGGGGTAATTCACCCCTCCACTTT	CASSFWGNSPLHF
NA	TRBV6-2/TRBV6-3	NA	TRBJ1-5	TGTGCCAGCAGTTACGGGGGGCCCCAGCATTTT	CASSYGGPQHF
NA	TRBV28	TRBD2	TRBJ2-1	TGTGCCAGCATCACTAGCGGCTACAATGAGCAGTTCTTC	CASITSGYNEQFF
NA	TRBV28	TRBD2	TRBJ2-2	TGTGCCAGCAGTTTATATACTAGCGGGAGCACCGGGGAGCTGTTTTTT	CASSLYTSGSTGELFF
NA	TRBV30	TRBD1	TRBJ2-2	TGTGCCTGGAGTGACCCCGGGACAGGGGACTCCGGGGAGCTGTTTTTT	CAWSDPGTGDSGELFF
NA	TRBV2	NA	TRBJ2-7	TGTGCCAGCGGGTCCGGGCCCTCCTACGAGCAGTACTTC	CASGSGPSYEQYF
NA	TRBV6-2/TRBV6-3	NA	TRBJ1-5	TGTGCCAGCAGTTACTCGATTCGGGGGGCTTTAGCTTTTAGCAATCAGCCCCAGCATTTT	CASSYSIRGALAFSNQPQHF
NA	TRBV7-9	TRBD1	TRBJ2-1	TGTGCCAGCAGCACTGGACAGGGGGACTCCTACAATGAGCAGTTCTTC	CASSTGQGDSYNEQFF
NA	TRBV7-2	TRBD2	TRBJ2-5	TGTGCCAGCAGTTACCCTCCGGGAGGGCTTCAAGAGACCCAGTACTTC	CASSYPPGGLQETQYF
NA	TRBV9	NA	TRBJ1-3	TGTGCCAGCAGCGTGGGTGGGTACCGCTCTGGAAACACCATATATTTT	CASSVGGYRSGNTIYF
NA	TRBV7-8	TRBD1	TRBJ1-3	TGTGCCAGCAGCTTACAGGGGGCTGATAGAAACACCATATATTTT	CASSLQGADRNTIYF
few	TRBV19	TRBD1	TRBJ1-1	TGTGCCAGTAGTATCACAGGGGTGAACACTGAAGCTTTCTTT	CASSITGVNTEAFF
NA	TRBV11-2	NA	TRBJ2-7	TGTGCCAGCAGCTTAGTTAGGACAGCCTACGAGCAGTACTTC	CASSLVRTAYEQYF
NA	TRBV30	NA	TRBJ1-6	TGTGCCTGGAGTTTGACAGGCAGGAGATCACCCCTCCACTTT	CAWSLTGRRSPLHF
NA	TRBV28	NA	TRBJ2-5	TGTGCCAGCAGTTTAGGGGCACAGGGTAAGGTAATCGAAGAGACCCAGTACTTC	CASSLGAQGKVIEETQYF
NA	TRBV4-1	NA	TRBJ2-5	TGCGCCAGCAGCCAAGAGAAGGGATCCGGAATGACGGAGACCCAGTACTTC	CASSQEKGSGMTETQYF
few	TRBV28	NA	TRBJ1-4	TGTGCCAGCAGTGCGGGGGTGCTTTATGAAAAACTGTTTTTT	CASSAGVLYEKLFF
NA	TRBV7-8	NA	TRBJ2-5	TGTGCCAGCAGCTTAGTCCGAGGGGGGGCCGGGGAGACCCAGTACTTC	CASSLVRGGAGETQYF
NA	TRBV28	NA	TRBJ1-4	TGTGCCAGCAGCCTTAATGAAAAACTGTTTTTT	CASSLNEKLFF
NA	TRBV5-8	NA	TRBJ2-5	TGTGCCAGCAGCTCTCTGGACGGCCAAGAGACCCAGTACTTC	CASSSLDGQETQYF
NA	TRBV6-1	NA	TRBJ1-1	TGTGCCAGCAGTGATTACAGCTTGAACACTGAAGCTTTCTTT	CASSDYSLNTEAFF
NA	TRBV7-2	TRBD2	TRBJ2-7	TGTGCCAGCAGCTTAGAGAGTATCGGGCTAGCGGCCCTCTACGAGCAGTACTTC	CASSLESIGLAALYEQYF
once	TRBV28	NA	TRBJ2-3	TGTGCCAGTGTCACGGGACACACAGATACGCAGTATTTT	CASVTGHTDTQYF
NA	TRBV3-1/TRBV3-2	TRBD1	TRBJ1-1	TGTGCCAGCAGCCAAGTGGGGACAGGGCGGAACACTGAAGCTTTCTTT	CASSQVGTGRNTEAFF
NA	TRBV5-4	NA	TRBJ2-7	TGTGCCAGCAGCGCCGGTCCCGATTACGAGCAGTACTTC	CASSAGPDYEQYF
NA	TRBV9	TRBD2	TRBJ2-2	TGTGCCAGCAGCTCTCGGGGACTAACTTCCGGGGAGCTGTTTTTT	CASSSRGLTSGELFF
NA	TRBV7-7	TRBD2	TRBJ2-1	TGTGCCAGCAGCTCCTTAGCGGGGGGAGGGGATGAGCAGTTCTTC	CASSSLAGGGDEQFF
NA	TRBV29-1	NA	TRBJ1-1	TGCAGCGTTGGGGCCCTGGGGGAGGACTTTGAAGCTTTCTTT	CSVGALGEDFEAFF
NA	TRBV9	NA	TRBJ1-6	TGTGCCAGCAGCGTCGGGTGGGTGAATTCACCCCTCCACTTT	CASSVGWVNSPLHF
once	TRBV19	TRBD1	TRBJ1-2	TGTGCCAGTAGTACCGGGACAGGGAACTATGGCTACACCTTC	CASSTGTGNYGYTF
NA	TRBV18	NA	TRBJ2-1	TGTGCCAGCTCACCACCCAGACCCCACAATGAGCAGTTCTTC	CASSPPRPHNEQFF